This T cell receptor (beta chain) was captured in a study of STAT5B mutations in CD4+ large granular lymphocyte leukemia. Turning to the study itself: The CDR3 'QG' motif was associated with a particular HLA allele among healthy donors. Broader study findings: Compared with healthy controls (2/35), patient top clones favored TRBV06 (8/27). Main leukemic clonotypes were patient-specific, but roughly 26% appeared at low frequency elsewhere.

Worth noting for this clone: Antigen unknown.

V dropped 1 base and J dropped 7 bases, with 7 bases sitting between them. This CDR3 is built from 13 residues. Germline values: CDR1 SGHTA, CDR2 FQGNSA. The assay was immunoSEQ multiplex PCR, and TCRdb's table has in-frame clones only and misses some. The sample lists 30,000 to 35,000 clones, around four fifths seen once, with about 4% in the top ten. The material sequenced was CD4+ T cells from blood buffy coats. The genes are TRBV7-2 and TRBJ1-4, with D uncertain. The sequence derives from a human donor in good health. The CDR3, as DNA: TGTGCCAGCAGCTTAGGTCCATTTGAAAAACTGTTTTTT. Encoded protein: CASSLGPFEKLFF.